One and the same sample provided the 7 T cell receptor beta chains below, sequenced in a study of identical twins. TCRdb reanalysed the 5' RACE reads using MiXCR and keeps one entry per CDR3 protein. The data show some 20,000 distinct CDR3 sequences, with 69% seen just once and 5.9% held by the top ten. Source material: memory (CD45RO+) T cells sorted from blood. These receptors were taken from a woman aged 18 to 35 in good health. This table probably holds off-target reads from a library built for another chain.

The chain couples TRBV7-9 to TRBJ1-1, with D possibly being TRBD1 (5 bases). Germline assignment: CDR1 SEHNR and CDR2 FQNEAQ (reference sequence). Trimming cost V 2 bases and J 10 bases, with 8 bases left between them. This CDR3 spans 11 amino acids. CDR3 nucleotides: TGTGCCAGCAGCTTAATGCAGGGAGCTTTCTTT. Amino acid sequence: CASSLMQGAFF.

CDR3 sequence (DNA): TGCAGTGCTAGAGATAGACTAGCGGGAGTAGGCTACGAGCAGTACTTC. Protein: CSARDRLAGVGYEQYF. The chain recombines TRBV20-1 with TRBJ2-7; 12 nucleotides agree with TRBD2. The ends lost 0 bases at V and 3 bases at J; junction bases unmatched: 6. This CDR3 is built from 16 residues. The germline V gene has CDR1 DFQATT and CDR2 SNEGSKA (reference sequence).

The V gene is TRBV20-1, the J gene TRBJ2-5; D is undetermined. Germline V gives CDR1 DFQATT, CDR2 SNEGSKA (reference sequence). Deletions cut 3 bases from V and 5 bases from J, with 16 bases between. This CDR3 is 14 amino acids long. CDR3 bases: TGCAGTGCTAGCGCGGCAGGATTGACGGAGACCCAGTACTTC. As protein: CSASAAGLTETQYF.

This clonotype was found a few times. The CDR3, as DNA: TGCAGCGGCAATCCCCATAATCAAGAGACCCAGTACTTC. Its translation: CSGNPHNQETQYF. This chain joins TRBV29-1 and TRBJ2-5; D not resolved. V dropped 7 bases and J dropped 2 bases, with 14 bases sitting between them. This CDR3 has 13 residues. In germline, CDR1 is SQVTM, CDR2 ANQGSEA. Together with reference TRBV29-1 and TRBJ2-5, the CDR3 gives the full variable domain: SAVISQKPSRDICQRGTSLTIQCQVDSQVTMMFWYRQQPGQSLTLIATANQGSEATYESGFVIDKFPISRPNLTFSTLTVSNMSPEDSSIYLCSGNPHNQETQYFGPGTRLLVL.

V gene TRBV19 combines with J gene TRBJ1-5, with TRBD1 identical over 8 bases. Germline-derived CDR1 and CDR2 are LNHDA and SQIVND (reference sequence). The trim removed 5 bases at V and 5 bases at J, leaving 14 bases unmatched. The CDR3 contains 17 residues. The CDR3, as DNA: TGTGCCAGTAGTGCGTCACAGGGGGTCGCCGGTGATCAGCCCCAGCATTTT. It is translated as CASSASQGVAGDQPQHF.

Written as DNA, the CDR3 is TGTGCCAGCAAGGAAGTAAATGAGCAGTTCTTC. Translated, it gives CASKEVNEQFF. The rearrangement links TRBV6-1 to TRBJ2-1; D is unresolved. V lost 7 bases and J lost 7, with 8 bases in between. CDR3 length: 11 residues. Germline V gene lookup returns CDR1 MNHNS and CDR2 SASEGT.

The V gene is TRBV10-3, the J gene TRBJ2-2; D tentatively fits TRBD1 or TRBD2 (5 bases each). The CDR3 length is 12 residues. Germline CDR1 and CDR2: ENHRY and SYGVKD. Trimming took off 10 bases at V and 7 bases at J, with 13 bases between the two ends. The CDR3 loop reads CATGTQIGELFF. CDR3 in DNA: TGTGCCACCGGGACCCAGATCGGGGAGCTGTTTTTT.